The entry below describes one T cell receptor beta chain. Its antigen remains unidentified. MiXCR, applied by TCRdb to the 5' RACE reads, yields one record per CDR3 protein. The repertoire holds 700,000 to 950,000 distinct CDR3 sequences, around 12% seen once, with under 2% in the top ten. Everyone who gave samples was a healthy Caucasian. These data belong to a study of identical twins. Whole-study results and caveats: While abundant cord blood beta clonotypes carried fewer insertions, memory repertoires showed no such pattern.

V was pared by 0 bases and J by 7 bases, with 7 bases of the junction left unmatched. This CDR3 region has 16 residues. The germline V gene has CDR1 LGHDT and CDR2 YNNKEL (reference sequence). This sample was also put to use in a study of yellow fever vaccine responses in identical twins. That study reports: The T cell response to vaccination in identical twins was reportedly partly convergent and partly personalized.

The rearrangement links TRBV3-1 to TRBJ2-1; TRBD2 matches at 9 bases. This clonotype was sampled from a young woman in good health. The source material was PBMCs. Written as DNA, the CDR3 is TGTGCCAGCAGCCAAGAGACCCTAGCGGGATTGAATGAGCAGTTCTTC. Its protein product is CASSQETLAGLNEQFF.